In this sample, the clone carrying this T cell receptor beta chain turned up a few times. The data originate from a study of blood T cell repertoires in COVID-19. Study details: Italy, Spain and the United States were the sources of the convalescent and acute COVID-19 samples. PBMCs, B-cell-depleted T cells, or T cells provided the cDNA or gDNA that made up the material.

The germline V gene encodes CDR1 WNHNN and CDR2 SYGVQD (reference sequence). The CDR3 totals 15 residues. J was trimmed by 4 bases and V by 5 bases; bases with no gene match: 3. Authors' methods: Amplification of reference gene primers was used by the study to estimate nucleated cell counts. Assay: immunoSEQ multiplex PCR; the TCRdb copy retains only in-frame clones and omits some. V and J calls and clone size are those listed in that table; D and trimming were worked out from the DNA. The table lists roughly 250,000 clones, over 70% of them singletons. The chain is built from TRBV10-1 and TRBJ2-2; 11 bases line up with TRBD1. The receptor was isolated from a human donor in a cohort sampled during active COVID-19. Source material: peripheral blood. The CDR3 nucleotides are TGCGCCAGCAGTAAGGACAGGGGGCGCACCGGGGAGCTGTTTTTT. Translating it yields CASSKDRGRTGELFF.